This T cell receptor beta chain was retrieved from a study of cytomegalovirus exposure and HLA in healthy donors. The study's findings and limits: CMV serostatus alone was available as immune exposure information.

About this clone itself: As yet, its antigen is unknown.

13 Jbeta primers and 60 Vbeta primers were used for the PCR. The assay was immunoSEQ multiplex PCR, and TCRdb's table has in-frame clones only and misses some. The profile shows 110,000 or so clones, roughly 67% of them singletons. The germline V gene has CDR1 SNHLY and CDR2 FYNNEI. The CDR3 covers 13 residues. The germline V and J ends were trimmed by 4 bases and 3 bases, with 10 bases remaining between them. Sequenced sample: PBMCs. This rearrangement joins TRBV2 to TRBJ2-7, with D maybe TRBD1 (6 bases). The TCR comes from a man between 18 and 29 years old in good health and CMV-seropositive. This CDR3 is CASSGQGNYEQYF. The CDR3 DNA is TGTGCCAGCAGTGGTCAGGGGAACTACGAGCAGTACTTC.